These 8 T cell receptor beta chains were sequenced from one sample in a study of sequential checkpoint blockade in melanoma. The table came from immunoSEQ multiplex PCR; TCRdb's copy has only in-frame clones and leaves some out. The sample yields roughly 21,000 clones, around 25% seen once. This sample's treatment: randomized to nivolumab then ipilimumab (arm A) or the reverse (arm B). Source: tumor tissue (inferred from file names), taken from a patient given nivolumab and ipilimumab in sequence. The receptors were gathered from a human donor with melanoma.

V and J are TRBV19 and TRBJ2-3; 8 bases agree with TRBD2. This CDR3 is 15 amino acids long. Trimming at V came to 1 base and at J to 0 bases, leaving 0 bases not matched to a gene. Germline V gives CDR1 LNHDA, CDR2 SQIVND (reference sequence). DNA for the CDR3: TGTGCCAGTAGTATAGCGGGAGGGAGCACAGATACGCAGTATTTT. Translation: CASSIAGGSTDTQYF.

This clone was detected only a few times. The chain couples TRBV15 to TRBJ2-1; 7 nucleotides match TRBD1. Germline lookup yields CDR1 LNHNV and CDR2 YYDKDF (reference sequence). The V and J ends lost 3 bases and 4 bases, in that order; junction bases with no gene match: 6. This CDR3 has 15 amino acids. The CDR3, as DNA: TGTGCCACCAGCAGGGGGACAGAAGATTACAATGAGCAGTTCTTC. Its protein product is CATSRGTEDYNEQFF.

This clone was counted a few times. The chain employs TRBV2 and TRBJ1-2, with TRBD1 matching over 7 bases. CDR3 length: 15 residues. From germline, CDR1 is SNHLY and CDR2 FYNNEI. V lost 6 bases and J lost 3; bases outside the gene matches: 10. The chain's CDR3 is CASSPTGQTHYGYTF. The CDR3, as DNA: TGTGCCAGCAGCCCTACGGGACAGACTCACTATGGCTACACCTTC.

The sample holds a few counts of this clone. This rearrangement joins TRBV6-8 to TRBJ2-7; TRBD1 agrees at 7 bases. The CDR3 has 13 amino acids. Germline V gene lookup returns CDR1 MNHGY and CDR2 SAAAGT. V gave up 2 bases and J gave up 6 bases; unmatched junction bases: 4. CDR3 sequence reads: CASSYKGTAEQYF. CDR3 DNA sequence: TGTGCCAGCAGTTACAAAGGGACAGCCGAGCAGTACTTC.

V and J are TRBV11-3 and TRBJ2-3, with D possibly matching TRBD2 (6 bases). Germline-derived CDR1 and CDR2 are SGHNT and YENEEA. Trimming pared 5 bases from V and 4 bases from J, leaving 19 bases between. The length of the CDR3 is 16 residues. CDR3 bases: TGTGCCAGCAGCGTCACTTTCGGGGGTACGCCAGATACGCAGTATTTT. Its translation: CASSVTFGGTPDTQYF.

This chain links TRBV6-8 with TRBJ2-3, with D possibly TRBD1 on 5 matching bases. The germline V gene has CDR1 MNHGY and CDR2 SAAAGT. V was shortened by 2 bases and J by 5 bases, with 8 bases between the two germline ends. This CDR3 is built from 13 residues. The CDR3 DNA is TGTGCCAGCAGTTACGCTACAGGAGATACGCAGTATTTT. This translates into CASSYATGDTQYF.

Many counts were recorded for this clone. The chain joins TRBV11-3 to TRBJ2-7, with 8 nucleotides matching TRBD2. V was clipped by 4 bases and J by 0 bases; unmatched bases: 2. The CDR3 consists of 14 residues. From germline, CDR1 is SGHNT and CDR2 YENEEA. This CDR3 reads CASSSGLGSYEQYF. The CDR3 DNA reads TGTGCCAGCAGCTCGGGACTAGGCTCCTACGAGCAGTACTTC.

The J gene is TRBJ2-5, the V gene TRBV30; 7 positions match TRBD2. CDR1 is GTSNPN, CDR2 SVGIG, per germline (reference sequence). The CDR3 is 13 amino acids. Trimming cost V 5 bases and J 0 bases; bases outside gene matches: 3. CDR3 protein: CAWLRGNQETQYF. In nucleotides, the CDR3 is TGTGCCTGGCTGCGGGGGAACCAAGAGACCCAGTACTTC.